The clone carrying this T cell receptor beta chain showed up just a few times. The antigen is undetermined. Sequencing targeted expressed TCRB transcripts, as all isolated RNA had been reverse transcribed. The assay was immunoSEQ multiplex PCR, and TCRdb's table has in-frame clones only and misses some. Of roughly 170,000 clones in the sample, around an eighth were seen once. This CDR3 has 15 amino acids. The V and J ends lost 3 bases and 2 bases respectively, with 14 bases between them. CDR1 and CDR2 from the germline V gene are SGHAT and FQNNGV. The data stem from a study of beta chain features in type 1 diabetes. Findings of the study overall: In comparison with healthy donors, patients had naive, central memory and Treg TCRB repertoires that appeared more similar. Reduced insertions and increased deletions marked VDJ junctions in type 1 diabetes patients. Type 1 diabetes patients had moderately but significantly shorter TCRB CDR3s in all four CD4+ subsets.

Central memory, naive, regulatory and stem cell-like memory CD4+ cells were sorted by CD45RO/CCR7/CD25/CD127/CD95/CD27. The chain uses TRBV11-2 and TRBJ2-7, with D perhaps TRBD2 (6 bases). The sequence was collected from a woman aged 18-30 years in good health. The source material was central memory CD4+ T cells from blood. The CDR3 nucleotides are TGTGCCAGCAGCTTGGCGACGGGCGGGACCTACGAGCAGTACTTC. Translation: CASSLATGGTYEQYF.